The 13 T cell receptor delta chains given below trace back to one sample, sequenced in a study of γδ T cells in repeated Plasmodium falciparum infection. Bulk repertoires came from Vgamma9/Vdelta2+ or Vdelta2-negative gammadelta T cells flow-sorted from PBMC. TCRdb reran clone calling via CATT on the multiplex PCR reads. The sample has 70,000 to 95,000 delta-chain clones; roughly 1.4% are singletons. The sample taken for sequencing was gamma-delta T cells from blood. The origin of the receptors is a pool of human donors (malaria-infected and uninfected, not separated).

With regard to this clone: A read error likely explains this, since a far larger clone differs by one base. The sample holds other DNA sequences that translate to the same CDR3. The rearrangement joins TRDV1 to TRDJ1; the match to TRDD3 covers 12 bases. The CDR3 length is 21 residues. Per germline, CDR1 TSWWSYY and CDR2 QGS. J gave up 2 bases and V 3 bases, and 19 bases lay outside the gene matches. The DNA for the CDR3 is TGTGCTCTTGGGGACCCCCCTAGAGGGCTGGGGGATACGATGCGGACCGATAAACTCATCTTT. This translates into CALGDPPRGLGDTMRTDKLIF.

Points on this clone: The protein recorded in TCRdb matches a much larger clone and deviates from this DNA's translation at residue 7, suggesting a read error; the protein here is obtained by translating the DNA. This sequence joins TRDV1 and TRDJ1; possible D gene TRDD3, 5 bases. Germline matching of the DNA provided the J gene here, since TCRdb leaves it blank. Trimming removed 2 bases at V and 0 bases at J, with 19 bases between. The CDR3 loop spans 18 amino acids. Germline CDR1 reads TSWWSYY; CDR2 reads QGS. CDR3 in DNA: TGTGCTCTTGGGGAAGTGAGAGGGATCCCATCCTACACCGATAAACTCATCTTT. It specifies CALGEVRGIPSYTDKLIF.

This clone was recorded a few times. TCRdb records a much larger clone's protein for this DNA, with a difference at residue 10 that likely arises from a read error; the protein given is the translation of the DNA. The chain joins TRDV2 to TRDJ1, with 10 bases that match TRDD3. The J gene comes from matching the DNA to germline here; TCRdb lacks it. Germline V gene lookup returns CDR1 GEAIGNYY and CDR2 EKD. V shed 1 base, J shed 3 bases, and the junction held 13 bases outside the gene matches. This CDR3 comprises 18 residues. CDR3 in DNA: TGTGCCTGTGACACGCTGACTGGGGGATGCGGTAAGGCCGATAAACTCATCTTT. Amino acid sequence: CACDTLTGGCGKADKLIF.

The rearrangement links TRDV1 to TRDJ2; TRDD3 aligns across 9 bases. TCRdb lists no J gene, so it was determined here by aligning the DNA to germline. The V gene's germline CDR1 is TSWWSYY and CDR2 QGS. With V trimmed by 4 bases and J by 4 bases, 28 bases remained unmatched. The CDR3 is made up of 23 amino acids. CDR3 sequence (DNA): TGTGCTCTTGGGGGAGTGTTACCTTTCTGTACTGGGGGACCCTATATCGCGACAGCACAACTCTTCTTT. Encoded protein: CALGGVLPFCTGGPYIATAQLFF.

Notes on this clone: This DNA's translation and the protein TCRdb lists, from a much larger clone, do not match at residue 17, likely due to a read error; the protein shown is translated from the DNA. The CDR3: CALGEATRWGICCPLTSDKLIF. The CDR3 DNA follows: TGTGCTCTTGGGGAGGCTACGAGGTGGGGGATTTGCTGCCCGTTGACTAGCGATAAACTCATCTTT. This sequence joins TRDV1 and TRDJ1; 8 nucleotides match TRDD3. V lost 3 bases, J lost 4 bases, and 28 bases stayed unmatched. CDR1 and CDR2 from the germline V gene are TSWWSYY and QGS. This CDR3 region has 22 residues.

Concerning this clone: TCRdb pairs this DNA with a much larger clone's protein that differs at residue 23, likely a read error; the protein shown was translated from the DNA. The CDR3 protein is CALGELGVRSFLRLGMPPNPSDRLIF. As DNA, the CDR3 is TGTGCTCTTGGGGAACTAGGAGTCAGGAGCTTCCTACGGCTGGGGATGCCACCCAACCCATCCGATAGACTCATCTTT. J is TRDJ1 and V is TRDV1; the match to TRDD2 covers 8 bases. TCRdb records no J gene; here it was assigned by comparing the DNA to germline. The V gene's germline CDR1 is TSWWSYY and CDR2 QGS. This CDR3 region has 26 residues.

Comment on this clone: Since a far larger clone is one base different, this is likely a read error. The sample holds other DNA sequences that translate to the same CDR3. There is no J gene call, but TRDV2 is given as the V gene. From germline, CDR1 is GEAIGNYY and CDR2 EKD. The CDR3 loop spans 17 amino acids. This chain's CDR3 is CACDTVSTQPNTDKLIF. Written as DNA, the CDR3 is TGTGCCTGTGACACCGTAAGTACCCAACCCAACACCGATAAACTCATCTTC.

This clone was counted a few times. The chain links TRDV1 to TRDJ1; D is possibly TRDD3 (5 bases). From germline, CDR1 is TSWWSYY and CDR2 QGS. The V end lost 1 base, the J end lost 0 bases, and 15 bases lay between the germline ends. The CDR3 is 17 amino acids. CDR3 DNA: TGTGCTCTTGGGGAACAGTGGGGAAAAACGTACACCGATAAACTCATCTTT. Amino acid sequence: CALGEQWGKTYTDKLIF.

This clone has just a few counts. The translation of this DNA and the TCRdb protein of a much larger clone differ at residue 16, probably owing to a read error; the protein shown here is translated from the DNA. In DNA, the CDR3 is TGTGCTCTTGTGCCCTTCCTACGAACTGGGAACTGCTCCTGGGACGCCCGACAGATGTTTTTC. It codes for CALVPFLRTGNCSWDARQMFF. The chain recombines TRDV1 with TRDJ3, with TRDD2 matching over 9 bases. The J gene, not given by TCRdb, was assigned here from a germline match of the nucleotide sequence. CDR3 size: 21 residues. Germline V gene data show CDR1 as TSWWSYY and CDR2 as QGS.

This clone was seen a few times. This sequence is one base from a far larger clone and is likely a read error. The sample has other DNA sequences that encode this CDR3 too. The chain recombines TRDV1 with TRDJ1; tentatively, D is TRDD3 (5 bases). TCRdb records no J gene; here it was assigned by comparing the DNA to germline. Germline V gives CDR1 TSWWSYY, CDR2 QGS. The CDR3 is 12 residues long. The V end was cut by 9 bases, the J end by 3 bases, with 11 bases between. This CDR3 reads CALGWGPDKLIF. CDR3 DNA sequence: TGTGCTCTCGGATGGGGTCCCGATAAACTCATCTTT.

About this clone itself: A far larger clone is off by one base, so a read error is likely. The same CDR3 can be traced to other DNA sequences in this sample. The gene calls are TRDV1 and TRDJ1, with TRDD3 matching over 13 bases. The CDR3 runs to 25 residues. The germline CDR1 and CDR2 sequences are TSWWSYY and QGS. The CDR3 coding sequence is TGTGCTCTTGGGGAACCGCGTTCCTACGTACTTACTGGGGGATACGCCGGACCGTACACCGATAAGCTCATCTTT. It codes for CALGEPRSYVLTGGYAGPYTDKLIF.

This clone was counted ten times or more. This chain connects TRAV38-2/DV8 to TRDJ2; the match to TRDD3 covers 13 bases. Germline matching of the DNA provided the J gene here, since TCRdb leaves it blank. This CDR3 region has 25 residues. Germline values: CDR1 TSESDYY, CDR2 QEAYKQQN. The V and J ends lost 4 bases and 0 bases, in that order; junction bases with no gene match: 27. CDR3 sequence (DNA): TGTGCTTATAGGGTGCCTTCCTACCTCTTTACTGGGGGATACGCGGGGGGGGCTTTGACAGCACAACTCTTCTTT. It specifies CAYRVPSYLFTGGYAGGALTAQLFF.

This clone was seen a handful of times. The protein given by TCRdb reflects a much larger clone and differs at residue 5 from this DNA's translation, likely from a read error; the protein shown is the DNA's translation. The chain carries TRDV1 and TRDJ1; D is possibly TRDD2 or TRDD3 (5 bases each). This CDR3 has 19 residues. The V end was cut by 4 bases, the J end by 0 bases, with 24 bases between. Germline CDR1 and CDR2: TSWWSYY and QGS. CDR3 DNA: TGTGCTCTTGGGGGACGGTTCCTGGCGACGGGGACCCACACCGATAAACTCATCTTT. This gives the protein CALGGRFLATGTHTDKLIF.